The 26 T cell receptor beta chains presented below share a single source sample, sequenced in a study of T cells after yellow fever vaccination. TCRdb ran MiXCR on the 5' RACE reads and lists one entry per CDR3 protein. Seen here are 250,000 to 300,000 distinct CDR3 sequences, 8.5% to 10% observed once, and the top ten hold over 3%. The sequencing used CD4+ T cells sorted from PBMCs, collected 5 days after the yellow fever booster vaccination. These receptors all come from a man aged 18 to 30 who received the YFV17D yellow fever vaccine.

The rearrangement uses TRBV19 and TRBJ2-2; D gene ambiguous. Germline V gene sequence: CDR1 LNHDA, CDR2 SQIVND (reference sequence). The CDR3 has 16 amino acids. Between the trimmed V and J ends, which lost 3 bases and 0 bases, there was a span of 11 bases. The CDR3 region has the DNA TGTGCCAGTAGTATCACACGCCACTCGAACACCGGGGAGCTGTTTTTT. Amino acids: CASSITRHSNTGELFF.

This clonotype was counted between two and nine times. The chain is built from TRBV5-1 and TRBJ1-2; tentatively, D is TRBD1 (5 bases). Germline CDR1 and CDR2: SGHRS and YFSETQ. CDR3 length: 13 residues. V lost 7 bases and J 6 bases, leaving 16 bases between the germline ends. Here the CDR3 DNA reads TGCGCCAGCGCATTCGCCGGGGGGGATGGCTACACCTTC. Translated: CASAFAGGDGYTF.

The chain carries TRBV9 and TRBJ2-1; 8 positions match TRBD2. CDR3 length: 19 residues. Germline V gene sequence: CDR1 SGDLS, CDR2 YYNGEE. V gave up 1 base and J gave up 0 bases; unmatched junction bases: 12. CDR3 region: CASSVTFDSGASSYNEQFF. CDR3 nucleotides: TGTGCCAGCAGCGTAACGTTCGATAGCGGGGCAAGCTCCTACAATGAGCAGTTCTTC. Filled out from reference TRBV9 and TRBJ2-1, the complete variable domain reads DSGVTQTPKHLITATGQRVTLRCSPRSGDLSVYWYQQSLDQGLQFLIQYYNGEERAKGNILERFSAQQFPDLHSELNLSSLELGDSALYFCASSVTFDSGASSYNEQFFGPGTRLTVL.

This clonotype has just a few counts. The chain has TRBV9 and TRBJ1-3; D is ambiguous. CDR1 is SGDLS and CDR2 is YYNGEE in the germline V gene. V gave up 0 bases and J gave up 4 bases, with 8 bases separating them. This CDR3 has 14 amino acids. CDR3 sequence reads: CASSVEVRGNTIYF. Written as DNA, the CDR3 is TGTGCCAGCAGCGTAGAGGTTAGGGGAAACACCATATATTTT.

This chain connects TRBV9 to TRBJ2-7; a weak D match, TRBD1 (6 bases). This CDR3 spans 15 amino acids. CDR1 and CDR2 from the germline V gene are SGDLS and YYNGEE. The V end lost 0 bases, the J end lost 3 bases, and 13 bases lay between the germline ends. The DNA of the CDR3 is TGTGCCAGCAGCGTAGGATGGCAGGGGATCTACGAGCAGTACTTC. Its translation is CASSVGWQGIYEQYF.

A few counts support this clonotype. The V call is TRBV5-1, the J call TRBJ2-3; the D gene is possibly TRBD2 (5 bases). Germline assignment: CDR1 SGHRS and CDR2 YFSETQ. V lost 5 bases to trimming and J lost 2 bases, with 15 bases between them. CDR3 length equals 15 residues. The CDR3 protein is CASRIELGFTDTQYF. The CDR3 nucleotides read TGCGCCAGCAGGATTGAACTAGGATTCACAGATACGCAGTATTTT.

This clonotype has a handful of counts. The chain is built from TRBV6-2 or TRBV6-3 and TRBJ2-4; 7 nucleotides line up with TRBD2. The CDR3 has 16 residues. The ends lost 6 bases at V and 4 bases at J; junction bases unmatched: 12. The germline gives CDR1 MNHEY, CDR2 SVGEGT. The CDR3 coding sequence is TGTGCCAGCAGCCATCGGCCTGTGGGGGGGAAAAACATTCAGTACTTC. Its translation: CASSHRPVGGKNIQYF.

This clonotype has just a few counts. This sequence joins TRBV6-2 or TRBV6-3 and TRBJ1-2, with D unclear. V lost 2 bases to trimming and J lost 6 bases, with 10 bases between them. This CDR3 is built from 13 residues. CDR1 and CDR2 (germline): MNHEY, SVGEGT. The CDR3 sequence: CASSYQRGNGYTF. For the CDR3, the DNA is TGTGCCAGCAGTTACCAGCGCGGGAATGGCTACACCTTC.

The CDR3 region is CASSPLGDLTEAFF. In DNA, the CDR3 is TGTGCCAGCAGTCCTTTAGGGGATTTGACTGAAGCTTTCTTT. This chain links TRBV7-9 with TRBJ1-1, with D maybe TRBD1 (5 bases). CDR1 is SEHNR, CDR2 FQNEAQ, per germline (reference sequence). The CDR3 is 14 amino acids. V lost 6 bases to trimming and J lost 5 bases, with 16 bases between them.

The chain recombines TRBV7-2 with TRBJ1-5; 11 nucleotides agree with TRBD1. The V and J ends lost 0 bases and 16 bases, in that order; junction bases with no gene match: 5. The CDR3 contains 13 residues. Germline CDR1 reads SGHTA; CDR2 reads FQGNSA. The CDR3 DNA follows: TGTGCCAGCAGCTTAGCTCGGACAGGGGGCCGACATTTT. It specifies CASSLARTGGRHF.

This clonotype showed up many times. The chain couples TRBV6-6 to TRBJ1-4, with 7 positions matching TRBD1. Germline CDR1 is MNHNY and CDR2 is SVGAGI (reference sequence). The length of the CDR3 is 13 residues. V shed 6 bases, J shed 5 bases, and the junction held 3 bases outside the gene matches. The CDR3 protein is CASRTGPNEKLFF. Here the CDR3 DNA reads TGTGCCAGCAGGACAGGGCCGAATGAAAAACTGTTTTTT.

This clonotype was detected many times. The chain has TRBV11-1 and TRBJ1-2; D uncertain. Trimming removed 1 base from V and 3 bases from J, with 9 bases in between. The CDR3 has 14 residues. Per the germline V gene, CDR1 is SGHAT and CDR2 is FQDESV (reference sequence). The DNA for the CDR3 is TGTGCCAGCAGCTTAGGGTGGCAGGACTATGGCTACACCTTC. Translated, it gives CASSLGWQDYGYTF.

This chain connects TRBV28 to TRBJ2-1; 10 bases fit TRBD2. The CDR3 contains 14 residues. The germline CDR1 and CDR2 sequences are MDHEN and SYDVKM. J was trimmed by 9 bases and V by 6 bases; bases with no gene match: 8. The CDR3 sequence is CASRKAGGFSEQFF. The CDR3 DNA is TGTGCCAGCAGAAAAGCGGGGGGGTTCAGTGAGCAGTTCTTC.

This clonotype was observed a few times. J is TRBJ1-1 and V is TRBV12-3 or TRBV12-4; 7 bases map to TRBD1. V trimming: 7 bases; J trimming: 4 bases; junction bases outside the gene matches: 9. This CDR3 contains 14 residues. This chain's CDR3 is CASTTQGRSTEAFF. The CDR3 DNA reads TGTGCCAGCACCACACAGGGGAGGAGCACTGAAGCTTTCTTT.

This clonotype was seen ten or more times. The chain combines TRBV2 with TRBJ1-2; D call uncertain. Germline V lookup: CDR1 SNHLY, CDR2 FYNNEI. Trimming took off 3 bases at V and 4 bases at J, with 9 bases between the two ends. The CDR3 covers 13 residues. CDR3: CASSDAAGYGYTF. The DNA for the CDR3 is TGTGCCAGCAGTGATGCGGCAGGCTATGGCTACACCTTC.

This clonotype was detected ten times or more. The J gene is TRBJ1-4, the V gene TRBV4-2, with a tentative D call TRBD1 (6 bases). This CDR3 contains 16 residues. Trimming stripped 1 base from V and 2 bases from J, with 11 bases between. Germline CDR1 and CDR2: LGHNA and YNFKEQ. CDR3 sequence: CASSQGKGGTNEKLFF. CDR3 DNA: TGTGCCAGCAGCCAAGGGAAAGGGGGTACTAATGAAAAACTGTTTTTT.

This clonotype was seen a handful of times. The chain uses TRBV20-1 and TRBJ2-1; perhaps TRBD2 as D (5 bases). The CDR3 is 13 residues long. Germline V gene lookup returns CDR1 DFQATT and CDR2 SNEGSKA (reference sequence). V shed 0 bases and J shed 9 bases, with 12 bases lying between them. CDR3 coding DNA: TGCAGTGCTAGAGATCCAAGCGGAATTGAGCAGTTCTTC. The encoded protein is CSARDPSGIEQFF.

This clonotype turned up a few times. For the CDR3, the DNA is TGTGCCACCAGGTTAGCGGGGGCGAACACCGGGGAGCTGTTTTTT. Amino acids: CATRLAGANTGELFF. This chain connects TRBV15 to TRBJ2-2; 9 bases line up with TRBD2. The germline gives CDR1 LNHNV, CDR2 YYDKDF (reference sequence). CDR3 size: 15 residues. J was trimmed by 0 bases and V by 6 bases; bases with no gene match: 2.

The sample holds a few counts of this clonotype. The rearrangement joins TRBV7-9 to TRBJ2-7; 10 positions match TRBD1. The junction had 9 bases not matched to a gene; V was cut back by 1 base and J by 6 bases. Germline V gene data show CDR1 as SEHNR and CDR2 as FQNEAQ (reference sequence). There are 16 residues in the CDR3. The CDR3 is CASSLGQGALESEQYF. The DNA for the CDR3 is TGTGCCAGCAGCTTAGGACAGGGGGCCTTGGAGTCCGAGCAGTACTTC. The variable domain in full, completed from reference TRBV7-9 and TRBJ2-7, reads DTGVSQNPRHKITKRGQNVTFRCDPISEHNRLYWYRQTLGQGPEFLTYFQNEAQLEKSRLLSDRFSAERPKGSFSTLEIQRTEQGDSAMYLCASSLGQGALESEQYFGPGTRLTVT.

A few counts support this clonotype. The chain links TRBV6-2 or TRBV6-3 to TRBJ1-1, with D possibly matching TRBD1 (6 bases). This CDR3 has 14 residues. V shed 3 bases and J shed 12 bases, with 20 bases lying between them. CDR1 is MNHEY and CDR2 is SVGEGT in the germline V gene. Written as DNA, the CDR3 is TGTGCCAGCAGTTATCCCGGAGGGGGGCTAACAACTTTCTTT. It codes for CASSYPGGGLTTFF.

J is TRBJ1-3 and V is TRBV6-5; possibly TRBD1 for D (5 bases). V lost 0 bases to trimming and J lost 4 bases, with 13 bases between them. Germline V gene lookup returns CDR1 MNHEY and CDR2 SVGAGI. The CDR3 is made up of 16 amino acids. CDR3 sequence reads: CASSYSTGGLGNTIYF. The CDR3 coding sequence is TGTGCCAGCAGTTACTCGACTGGGGGTCTAGGAAACACCATATATTTT.

This clonotype was detected ten times or more. This chain uses TRBV6-2 or TRBV6-3 with TRBJ2-2; D not resolved. The germline CDR1 and CDR2 sequences are MNHEY and SVGEGT. There are 15 residues in the CDR3. The V end lost 5 bases, the J end lost 0 bases, and 10 bases lay between the germline ends. The CDR3 nucleotides are TGTGCCAGCAGTCAACAGCTTACGAACACCGGGGAGCTGTTTTTT. As protein: CASSQQLTNTGELFF.

This clonotype was found a few times. The chain has TRBV6-5 and TRBJ2-3; a possible D gene is TRBD2 (6 bases). Germline V lookup: CDR1 MNHEY, CDR2 SVGAGI. The germline V and J ends were trimmed by 2 bases and 1 base, with 7 bases remaining between them. The CDR3 extends over 14 amino acids. Here the CDR3 reads CASSYPGGTDTQYF. The CDR3 DNA follows: TGTGCCAGCAGTTACCCGGGGGGCACAGATACGCAGTATTTT.

In this sample, this clonotype turned up a few times. The chain is built from TRBV12-3 or TRBV12-4 and TRBJ2-7; 7 bases fit TRBD2. Trimming at V came to 6 bases and at J to 0 bases, leaving 5 bases not matched to a gene. This CDR3 is built from 14 residues. For the CDR3, the DNA is TGTGCCAGCAGAAAAGCGGGATCCTCCTACGAGCAGTACTTC. Translated: CASRKAGSSYEQYF.

This clonotype was counted ten times or more. As DNA, the CDR3 is TGCGCCAGCAGCCAAGACCGGGGGTTCAATGGCTACACCTTC. Amino acid sequence: CASSQDRGFNGYTF. This chain links TRBV4-1 with TRBJ1-2, with D possibly matching TRBD1 (5 bases). Per germline, CDR1 MGHRA and CDR2 YSYEKL. The V gene lost 0 bases and the J gene lost 6 bases, with 11 bases spanning the gap. CDR3 length equals 14 residues.

The chain links TRBV5-1 to TRBJ2-3; D perhaps matches TRBD1 (6 bases). The V end was cut by 0 bases, the J end by 2 bases, with 13 bases between. Germline values: CDR1 SGHRS, CDR2 YFSETQ. This CDR3 has 16 amino acids. The CDR3 here is CASSLGHRTDTDTQYF. The CDR3 nucleotides are TGCGCCAGCAGCTTGGGTCACCGGACAGACACAGATACGCAGTATTTT.